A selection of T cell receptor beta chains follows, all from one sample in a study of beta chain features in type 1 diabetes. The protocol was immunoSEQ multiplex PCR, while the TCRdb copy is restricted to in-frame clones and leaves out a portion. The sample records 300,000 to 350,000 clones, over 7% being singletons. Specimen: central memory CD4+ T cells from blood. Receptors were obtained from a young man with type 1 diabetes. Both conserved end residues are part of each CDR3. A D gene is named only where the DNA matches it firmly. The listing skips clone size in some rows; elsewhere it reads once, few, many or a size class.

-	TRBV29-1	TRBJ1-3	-	CSVGSGTGNTIYF	TGCAGCGTTGGCTCCGGCACGGGAAACACCATATATTTT
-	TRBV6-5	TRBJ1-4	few	CASSYSGTSYEKLFF	TGTGCCAGCAGTTACAGCGGAACCTCCTACGAAAAACTGTTTTTT
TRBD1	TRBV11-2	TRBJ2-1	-	CASSLNRGSGLNEQFF	TGTGCCAGCAGCTTAAACAGGGGAAGTGGACTCAATGAGCAGTTCTTC
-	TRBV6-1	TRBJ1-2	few	CASSEEDIGTLGGYTF	TGTGCCAGCAGTGAAGAGGACATCGGAACGTTGGGGGGCTACACCTTC
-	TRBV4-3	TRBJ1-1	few	CASSQESNSLNTEAFF	TGCGCCAGCAGCCAAGAGTCGAACAGCTTGAACACTGAAGCTTTCTTT
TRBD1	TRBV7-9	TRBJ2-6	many	CASIPGQGRGGANVLTF	TGTGCCAGCATCCCTGGACAGGGAAGAGGCGGGGCCAACGTCCTGACTTTC
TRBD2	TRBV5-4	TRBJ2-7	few	CASSPGGGLSYEQYF	TGTGCCAGCAGCCCAGGCGGGGGGCTTTCCTACGAGCAGTACTTC
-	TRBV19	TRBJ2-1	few	CASSSVGEQFF	TGTGCCAGTAGTAGTGTTGGTGAGCAGTTCTTC
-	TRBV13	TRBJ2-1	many	CASSQGTVSSYNEQFF	TGTGCCAGCAGCCAGGGCACGGTTTCCTCCTACAATGAGCAGTTCTTC
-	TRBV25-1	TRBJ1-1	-	CASSHTGRPSEAFF	TGTGCCAGCAGCCATACCGGACGGCCCTCTGAAGCTTTCTTT
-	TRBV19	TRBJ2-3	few	CASTGSIVYGTDTQYF	TGTGCCAGTACTGGGTCGATAGTCTACGGCACAGATACGCAGTATTTT
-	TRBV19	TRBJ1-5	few	CASMGAGGNQPQHF	TGTGCCAGTATGGGGGCAGGGGGCAATCAGCCCCAGCATTTT
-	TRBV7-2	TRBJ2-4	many	CASSLAVANKNIQYF	TGTGCCAGCAGCTTAGCGGTAGCTAACAAAAACATTCAGTACTTC